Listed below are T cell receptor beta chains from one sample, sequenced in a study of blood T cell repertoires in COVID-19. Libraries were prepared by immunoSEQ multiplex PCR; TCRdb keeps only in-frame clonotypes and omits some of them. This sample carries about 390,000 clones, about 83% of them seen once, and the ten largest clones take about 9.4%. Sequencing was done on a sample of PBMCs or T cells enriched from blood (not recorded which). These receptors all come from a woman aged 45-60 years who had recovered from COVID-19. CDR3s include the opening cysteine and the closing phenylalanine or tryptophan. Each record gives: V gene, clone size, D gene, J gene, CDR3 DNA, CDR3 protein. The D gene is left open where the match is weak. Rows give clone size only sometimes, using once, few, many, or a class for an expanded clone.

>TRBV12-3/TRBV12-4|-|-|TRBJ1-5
TGTGCCAGCAGGAGGACAGCGAATCAGCCCCAGCATTTT
CASRRTANQPQHF
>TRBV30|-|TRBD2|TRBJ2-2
TGTGCCTGGAGTTCTCGACTAGCGGGGGGGACGAACACCGGGGAGCTGTTTTTT
CAWSSRLAGGTNTGELFF
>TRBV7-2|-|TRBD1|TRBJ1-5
TGTGCCAGCAGCCCGGAGGGACAGCTCAATCAGCCCCAGCATTTT
CASSPEGQLNQPQHF
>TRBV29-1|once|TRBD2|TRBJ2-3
TGCAGCGGCACGTTAGCGGGGTCTAGCACAGATACGCAGTATTTT
CSGTLAGSSTDTQYF
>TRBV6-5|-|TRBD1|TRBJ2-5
TGTGCCAGCAGGGGTGACAGGGGGCGAGGAGAGACCCAGTACTTC
CASRGDRGRGETQYF
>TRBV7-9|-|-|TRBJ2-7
TGTGCCAGCAGCCCGCAGGTAGACGAGCAGTACTTC
CASSPQVDEQYF
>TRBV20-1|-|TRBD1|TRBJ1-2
TGCAGTGCCCCACAGGGGGGTGGCTACACCTTC
CSAPQGGGYTF
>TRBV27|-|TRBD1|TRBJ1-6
TGTGCCAGCAGTCGGGCCGGGACAGTCATGTCTAATTCACCCCTCCACTTT
CASSRAGTVMSNSPLHF
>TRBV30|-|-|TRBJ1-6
TGTGCCTGGAGTCCGGACTTTCTTCTGAACTCACCCCTCCACTTT
CAWSPDFLLNSPLHF
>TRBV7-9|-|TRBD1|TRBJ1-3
TGTGCCAGCAGCTCCCCAGACAGGGCCGGAAACACCATATATTTT
CASSSPDRAGNTIYF
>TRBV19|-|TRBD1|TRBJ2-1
TGTGCCAGTAGTACAGATTCCGGGACAGGGATTTACAATGAGCAGTTCTTC
CASSTDSGTGIYNEQFF
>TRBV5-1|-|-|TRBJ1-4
TGCGCCAGCAGGGAACACCCCAAGGAGGAAAAACTGTTTTTT
CASREHPKEEKLFF
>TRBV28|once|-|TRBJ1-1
TGTGCCAGCAGTTTAGCCAGTACGAACACTGAAGCTTTCTTT
CASSLASTNTEAFF
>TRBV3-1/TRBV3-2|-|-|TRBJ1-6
TGTGCCAGCAGCCCGGCCGCGACCTCTAGGACACCCCTCCACTTT
CASSPAATSRTPLHF
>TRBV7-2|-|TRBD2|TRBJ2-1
TGTGCCAGCAGCTCCCCCCCGGGACTAGCGGGGGTAAATAATGAGCAGTTCTTC
CASSSPPGLAGVNNEQFF
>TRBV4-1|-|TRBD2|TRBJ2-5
TGCGCCAGCAGCCAAGATTTCGGGCTAGCGGGGGGAGGGGAGACCCAGTACTTC
CASSQDFGLAGGGETQYF
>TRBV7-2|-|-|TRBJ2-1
TGTGCCAGCAGCTTAGGTGGCACCCCCTCCTACAATGAGCAGTTCTTC
CASSLGGTPSYNEQFF
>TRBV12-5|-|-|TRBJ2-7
TGTGCTAGTGGTTTGGTACGGGAATTGGTTGGCTCCTACGAGCAGTACTTC
CASGLVRELVGSYEQYF
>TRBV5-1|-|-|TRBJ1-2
TGCGCCAGCAGCTCGGAGATCTATGGCTACACCTTC
CASSSEIYGYTF
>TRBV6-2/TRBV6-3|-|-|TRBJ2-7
TGTGCCAGCAGCCGACTCGACAGATACGAGCAGTACTTC
CASSRLDRYEQYF
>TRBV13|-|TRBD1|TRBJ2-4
TGTGCCAGCAGTTCCCAACAGGGGGCGTCAAACATTCAGTACTTC
CASSSQQGASNIQYF
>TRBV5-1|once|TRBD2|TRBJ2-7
TGCGCCAGCAGCTTAAGCGTGACTAGCGGGGCCTACGAGCAGTACTTC
CASSLSVTSGAYEQYF
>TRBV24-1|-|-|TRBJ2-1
TGTGCCACCAGTGAGTCAGGGAAAACTCGACAGTTCTTC
CATSESGKTRQFF
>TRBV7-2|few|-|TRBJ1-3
TGTGCCAGCAGCTTAGTAATGGGGGCGGCTGGAAACACCATATATTTT
CASSLVMGAAGNTIYF
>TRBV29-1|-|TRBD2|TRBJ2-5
TGCAGCGTTGAAATAGCGGGGAAAGAGACCCAGTACTTC
CSVEIAGKETQYF
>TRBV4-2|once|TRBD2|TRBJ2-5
TGTGCCAGCAGCCAAGAGGGTCTAGCGGGGGGTAGGGAGACCCAGTACTTC
CASSQEGLAGGRETQYF
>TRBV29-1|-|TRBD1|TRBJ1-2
TGCAGTGGACAGGGGGCGCTTGACTATGGCTACACCTTC
CSGQGALDYGYTF